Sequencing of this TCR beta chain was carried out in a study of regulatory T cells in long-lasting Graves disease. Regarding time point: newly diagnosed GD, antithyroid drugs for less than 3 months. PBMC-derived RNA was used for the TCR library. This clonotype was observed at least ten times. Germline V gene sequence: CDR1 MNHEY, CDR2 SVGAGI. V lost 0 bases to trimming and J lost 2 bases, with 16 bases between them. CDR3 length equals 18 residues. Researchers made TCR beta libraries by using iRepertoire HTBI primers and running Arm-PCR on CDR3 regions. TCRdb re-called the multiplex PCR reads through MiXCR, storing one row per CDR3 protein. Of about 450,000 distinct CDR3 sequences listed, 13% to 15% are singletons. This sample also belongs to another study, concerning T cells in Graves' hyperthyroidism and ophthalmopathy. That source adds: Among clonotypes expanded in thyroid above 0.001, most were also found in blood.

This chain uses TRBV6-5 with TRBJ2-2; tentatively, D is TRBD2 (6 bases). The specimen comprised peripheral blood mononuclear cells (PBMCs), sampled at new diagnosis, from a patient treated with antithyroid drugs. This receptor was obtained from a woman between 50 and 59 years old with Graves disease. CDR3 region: CASSYSSGQGRNTGELFF. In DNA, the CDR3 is TGTGCCAGCAGTTACTCGAGCGGGCAGGGTCGAAACACCGGGGAGCTGTTTTTT.